Following are 27 T cell receptor beta chains from one sample sequenced in a study of blood T cell repertoires in COVID-19 (dated by TCRdb to 2020 to 2021). The library relied on the immunoSEQ multiplex PCR assay. TCRdb holds this immuneACCESS table with in-frame rearrangements only. Some clones are missing; in checked studies, unresolved V genes explain under half, and the rest has no known cause. The sample contains roughly 100,000 clones, around 81% of them found a single time. The biggest ten clones account for under 40% of the sample. Source material: peripheral blood. The receptors shown here come from a man at least 80 years old with acute or convalescent COVID-19.

The J gene is TRBJ2-1, the V gene TRBV6-1; TRBD1 matches 9 bases. Germline CDR1 and CDR2: MNHNS and SASEGT. With 1 base clipped from V and 5 bases from J, the junction kept 3 bases outside the gene matches. The CDR3 consists of 15 residues. The CDR3: CASSEGGTGNNEQFF. The CDR3 DNA sequence: TGTGCCAGCAGTGAAGGGGGGACAGGGAACAATGAGCAGTTCTTC.

The rearrangement uses TRBV10-3 and TRBJ1-2; 11 bases line up with TRBD1. V shed 6 bases and J 7 bases; nucleotides not matched to a gene: 7. This CDR3 is built from 14 residues. The germline CDR1 and CDR2 sequences are ENHRY and SYGVKD. CDR3 DNA sequence: TGTGCCATCAGCGCCGAGGGACAGGGGGTTGGCTACACCTTC. This gives the protein CAISAEGQGVGYTF.

This chain connects TRBV30 to TRBJ2-7, with 8 bases identical to TRBD2. The CDR3 runs 15 residues. CDR1 is GTSNPN, CDR2 SVGIG, per germline (reference sequence). With V trimmed by 2 bases and J by 6 bases, 12 bases remained unmatched. The CDR3 sequence is CAWSPLGGRLVEQYF. The CDR3 DNA is TGTGCCTGGAGTCCATTAGGCGGGAGGTTGGTCGAGCAGTACTTC.

V is TRBV28 and J is TRBJ1-5; possible D gene TRBD1, 5 bases. Trimming took off 2 bases at V and 4 bases at J, with 12 bases between the two ends. The CDR3 runs to 15 residues. CDR1 MDHEN and CDR2 SYDVKM come from the germline V gene. CDR3: CASSLIGRGNQPQHF. In nucleotides, the CDR3 is TGTGCCAGCAGTTTAATCGGTCGGGGGAATCAGCCCCAGCATTTT.

CDR3 protein: CASSAPTSGIATDTQYF. In DNA, the CDR3 is TGTGCCAGTAGTGCGCCGACTAGCGGGATCGCCACAGATACGCAGTATTTT. V usage is TRBV19 and J usage is TRBJ2-3; 11 bases map to TRBD2. Looked up from germline, CDR1 is LNHDA and CDR2 is SQIVND (reference sequence). This CDR3 is 17 amino acids long. V lost 5 bases to trimming and J lost 2 bases; unmatched junction nucleotides: 9.

With regard to this clone: The germline gene is not matched at one end of the junction; a read error may be the cause. This rearrangement joins TRBV29-1 to TRBJ1-2; D is uncertain. The CDR3 is 11 amino acids. Germline V gene data show CDR1 as SQVTM and CDR2 as ANQGSEA. The CDR3 coding sequence is TGCAGCGTTGAAGATATCACAGTAAATGCCTTC. This sequence encodes CSVEDITVNAF.

The chain recombines TRBV28 with TRBJ2-5; 8 bases line up with TRBD1. After removal of 4 bases from V and 2 bases from J, the junction contained 6 bases not matched to a gene. The CDR3 has 15 residues. Germline CDR1 MDHEN, CDR2 SYDVKM. The CDR3 DNA reads as TGTGCCAGCAGTTCCGGGGGACAGGCACAAGAGACCCAGTACTTC. Translation: CASSSGGQAQETQYF.

This clone showed up just once. The V and J genes are TRBV27 and TRBJ1-2; 8 positions agree with TRBD1. The CDR3 spans 15 residues. V shed 5 bases and J 8 bases; nucleotides not matched to a gene: 13. The germline V gene has CDR1 MNHEY and CDR2 SMNVEV (reference sequence). CDR3 sequence: CASSLSTTGDGGYTF. The CDR3 DNA reads as TGTGCCAGCAGTCTCAGCACGACAGGGGATGGAGGCTACACCTTC.

The CDR3 sequence is CASSLVWGRGAPSGANVLTF. The CDR3 nucleotides are TGTGCCAGCAGCTTGGTTTGGGGGCGAGGGGCCCCCTCTGGGGCCAACGTCCTGACTTTC. The V and J genes are TRBV5-8 and TRBJ2-6, with a tentative D call TRBD1 (6 bases). The CDR3 is made up of 20 amino acids. V was cut by 0 bases and J by 0 bases, with 19 bases left in between. The germline gives CDR1 SGHTS, CDR2 YDEGEE.

The J gene is TRBJ1-1, the V gene TRBV30, with TRBD1 identical over 8 bases. Germline CDR1 and CDR2: GTSNPN and SVGIG (reference sequence). The V and J ends lost 1 base and 4 bases, in that order; junction bases with no gene match: 5. The CDR3 is made up of 14 amino acids. CDR3 sequence (DNA): TGTGCCTGGAGTGCGGACAGGGTGTCCACTGAAGCTTTCTTT. Translating it yields CAWSADRVSTEAFF.

This chain connects TRBV28 to TRBJ1-2, with 7 nucleotides matching TRBD1. Germline V gives CDR1 MDHEN, CDR2 SYDVKM. The CDR3 has 12 residues. V dropped 6 bases and J dropped 8; count of bases not matched to a gene: 6. The CDR3 here is CASRIRQGGYTF. DNA of the CDR3: TGTGCCAGCAGAATCCGACAGGGAGGCTACACCTTC.

Details on this clone: One end of the junction is discordant with germline, which a read error may explain. V gene TRBV7-7 combines with J gene TRBJ2-5, with 7 bases fitting TRBD1. CDR3 length: 17 amino acids. CDR1 SSHAT and CDR2 FNYEAQ come from the germline V gene (reference sequence). CDR3 nucleotide sequence: TGTGCTAGCAGCTTAAATTTAGGGGGCCCCTACCAAGAGACCCAGTACTTC. This codes for CASSLNLGGPYQETQYF.

CDR3 bases: TGTGCCAGCTCGAATCAGGGAATCAATGAAAAACTGTTTTTT. Its translation: CASSNQGINEKLFF. The rearrangement joins TRBV7-9 to TRBJ1-4; weak D call: TRBD1 (5 bases). CDR1 and CDR2 from the germline V gene are SEHNR and FQNEAQ (reference sequence). This CDR3 region has 14 residues. The V and J ends lost 8 bases and 5 bases respectively, with 15 bases between them.

The chain carries TRBV5-1 and TRBJ1-1; D possibly corresponds to TRBD1 (6 bases). V dropped 3 bases and J dropped 10 bases, with 22 bases sitting between them. CDR3 size: 15 residues. The V gene's germline CDR1 is SGHRS and CDR2 YFSETQ. The CDR3 loop is CASSSTLVKDSGAFF. CDR3 in DNA: TGCGCCAGCAGCTCAACACTGGTTAAGGACAGTGGAGCTTTCTTT. The full variable domain, in which reference TRBV5-1 and TRBJ1-1 provide the parts outside the CDR3, is KAGVTQTPRYLIKTRGQQVTLSCSPISGHRSVSWYQQTPGQGLQFLFEYFSETQRNKGNFPGRFSGRQFSNSRSEMNVSTLELGDSALYLCASSSTLVKDSGAFFGQGTRLTVV.

The chain carries TRBV6-6 and TRBJ1-1; the D is unclear. Trimming left V 6 bases short and J 6 bases short, with 11 bases between. From germline, CDR1 is MNHNY and CDR2 SVGAGI (reference sequence). This CDR3 has 12 residues. The CDR3 sequence: CASRHFQAEAFF. CDR3 coding DNA: TGTGCCAGCAGGCATTTCCAGGCTGAAGCTTTCTTT.

This clone was seen a single time. The V and J genes are TRBV27 and TRBJ1-2; perhaps TRBD1 as D (6 bases). Trimming removed 0 bases at V and 4 bases at J, with 15 bases between. In germline, CDR1 is MNHEY, CDR2 SMNVEV (reference sequence). There are 16 residues in the CDR3. The CDR3 sequence is CASSLSTDRTFYGYTF. The CDR3 DNA reads as TGTGCCAGCAGTTTATCGACGGACAGAACATTCTATGGCTACACCTTC.

The chain uses TRBV10-3 and TRBJ2-3; 7 bases fit TRBD2. Germline V gene sequence: CDR1 ENHRY, CDR2 SYGVKD. Trimming took 5 bases from V and 0 from J; bases not matched to a gene: 5. The CDR3 covers 15 residues. Here the CDR3 reads CAISSSGLSTDTQYF. Written as DNA, the CDR3 is TGTGCCATCAGTTCTAGCGGCCTTAGCACAGATACGCAGTATTTT.

J is TRBJ2-4 and V is TRBV9; TRBD1 might be the D (5 bases). V was pared by 0 bases and J by 6 bases, with 13 bases between. The length of the CDR3 is 15 residues. The germline gives CDR1 SGDLS, CDR2 YYNGEE. As DNA, the CDR3 is TGTGCCAGCAGCGTAGAGCCAGGGATGACAAACATTCAGTACTTC. This gives the protein CASSVEPGMTNIQYF.

This clone showed up just a few times. V is TRBV10-3 and J is TRBJ2-3; 11 bases fit TRBD2. CDR1 and CDR2 from the germline V gene are ENHRY and SYGVKD. V gave up 9 bases and J gave up 1 base; unmatched junction bases: 6. The CDR3 has 15 amino acids. The CDR3 is CAMAGTSGRTDTQYF. In nucleotides, the CDR3 is TGTGCCATGGCCGGGACTAGCGGACGCACAGATACGCAGTATTTT.

V usage is TRBV15 and J usage is TRBJ2-7; TRBD1 agrees at 7 bases. This CDR3 has 16 residues. The J segment lost 3 bases and the V segment lost 1 base, leaving 9 bases of the junction unmatched. Per the germline V gene, CDR1 is LNHNV and CDR2 is YYDKDF (reference sequence). The CDR3 DNA reads TGTGCCACCAGCAGAGCACAGACAGGGAACAACTACGAGCAGTACTTC. Its protein is CATSRAQTGNNYEQYF.

The chain joins TRBV6-1 to TRBJ2-7; the D is unclear. V was shortened by 0 bases and J by 3 bases, with 3 bases between the two germline ends. This CDR3 has 12 amino acids. The germline V gene has CDR1 MNHNS and CDR2 SASEGT. The CDR3 reads CASSEASYEQYF. The CDR3 nucleotides are TGTGCCAGCAGTGAAGCCAGCTACGAGCAGTACTTC.

The V gene is TRBV7-9, the J gene TRBJ1-4; TRBD1 agrees at 10 bases. The germline V gene encodes CDR1 SEHNR and CDR2 FQNEAQ (reference sequence). J lost 8 bases, V lost 7 bases, and 7 bases had no gene match. The CDR3 has 14 residues. CDR3 sequence reads: CASNAGTGDEKLFF. The CDR3 bases are TGTGCCAGCAACGCCGGGACAGGGGACGAAAAACTGTTTTTT. Full variable domain (outside the CDR3, taken from reference TRBV7-9 and TRBJ1-4): DTGVSQNPRHKITKRGQNVTFRCDPISEHNRLYWYRQTLGQGPEFLTYFQNEAQLEKSRLLSDRFSAERPKGSFSTLEIQRTEQGDSAMYLCASNAGTGDEKLFFGSGTQLSVL.

This rearrangement joins TRBV5-4 to TRBJ2-1, with TRBD2 matching 8 bases. CDR3 size: 14 residues. Losses at the gene ends were 4 bases for V and 5 bases for J; bases not matched to a gene: 5. Germline CDR1 is SGHNT and CDR2 is YYREEE (reference sequence). The CDR3 protein is CASSLTSGHNEQFF. The DNA for the CDR3 is TGTGCCAGCAGCCTTACTAGCGGACACAATGAGCAGTTCTTC. The complete variable domain, with remaining parts taken from reference TRBV5-4 and TRBJ2-1, reads ETGVTQSPTHLIKTRGQQVTLRCSSQSGHNTVSWYQQALGQGPQFIFQYYREEENGRGNFPPRFSGLQFPNYSSELNVNALELDDSALYLCASSLTSGHNEQFFGPGTRLTVL.

This rearrangement joins TRBV5-5 to TRBJ2-1; perhaps TRBD1 as D (5 bases). The germline CDR1 and CDR2 sequences are SGHKS and YYEKEE (reference sequence). This CDR3 region has 17 residues. Trimming removed 6 bases at V and 0 bases at J, with 19 bases between. CDR3 residues: CASKTALYLNSYNEQFF. The CDR3 coding sequence is TGTGCCAGCAAGACAGCGCTTTACCTTAACTCCTACAATGAGCAGTTCTTC.

V usage is TRBV7-6 and J usage is TRBJ2-3; 8 positions match TRBD2. With 5 bases clipped from V and 4 bases from J, the junction kept 11 bases outside the gene matches. CDR3 length equals 16 residues. CDR1 is SGHVS, CDR2 FNYEAQ, per germline. This chain's CDR3 is CASSPRVAGSADTQYF. CDR3 nucleotides: TGTGCCAGCAGCCCCCGGGTAGCGGGAAGTGCAGATACGCAGTATTTT.

This clone has more than one count but fewer than ten. The rearrangement joins TRBV6-6 to TRBJ1-1, with 9 bases lining up with TRBD1. Germline CDR1 is MNHNY and CDR2 is SVGAGI (reference sequence). Germline trimming cut 2 bases from V and 2 bases from J; bases unmatched to any gene: 3. The CDR3 has 15 amino acids. Here the CDR3 DNA reads TGTGCCAGCAGTTACCGACAGGGGGTTAACACTGAAGCTTTCTTT. It encodes CASSYRQGVNTEAFF.

The rearrangement uses TRBV7-2 and TRBJ1-2, with 7 bases that match TRBD1. The CDR3 runs to 15 residues. J was trimmed by 5 bases and V by 3 bases; bases with no gene match: 9. CDR1 and CDR2 (germline): SGHTA, FQGNSA. The CDR3 bases are TGTGCCAGCAGCTTCGAGGGGGCGAGAGGTTATGGCTACACCTTC. Encoded protein: CASSFEGARGYGYTF.